This T cell receptor beta chain derives from a study of siplizumab effects on memory and regulatory T cells. Profiling relied on immunoSEQ multiplex PCR, and the TCRdb table lists in-frame clones only, not all of them. The sample lists 95,000 to 100,000 clones, around 90% occurring once. Study-level findings and limits: Proliferating clones, CD4+ or CD8+, lacked an assignable naive or memory phenotype in roughly 80-96% of cases. Naive T cells appeared more diverse than memory cells and seemed to be major alloresponse contributors. The mean Treg-derived percentage of mappable alloreactive CD4+ clones was approximately 69% with siplizumab compared with 25% to 30% in controls. Assignment to unstimulated subsets succeeded for only a minor fraction of the alloreactive clones.

Germline loops: CDR1 SGHTA, CDR2 FQGTGA. The trim removed 7 bases at V and 0 bases at J, leaving 6 bases unmatched. The CDR3 runs to 16 residues. For this clone: Its target is unknown.

The V call is TRBV7-3, the J call TRBJ2-6, with 7 positions matching TRBD1. Material: non-Treg CD4+ T cells sorted from blood. The clonotype comes from a human donor in good health. In DNA, the CDR3 is TGTGCCAGCACCAGACAGGGTAACTCTGGGGCCAACGTCCTGACTTTC. Translating gives CASTRQGNSGANVLTF.